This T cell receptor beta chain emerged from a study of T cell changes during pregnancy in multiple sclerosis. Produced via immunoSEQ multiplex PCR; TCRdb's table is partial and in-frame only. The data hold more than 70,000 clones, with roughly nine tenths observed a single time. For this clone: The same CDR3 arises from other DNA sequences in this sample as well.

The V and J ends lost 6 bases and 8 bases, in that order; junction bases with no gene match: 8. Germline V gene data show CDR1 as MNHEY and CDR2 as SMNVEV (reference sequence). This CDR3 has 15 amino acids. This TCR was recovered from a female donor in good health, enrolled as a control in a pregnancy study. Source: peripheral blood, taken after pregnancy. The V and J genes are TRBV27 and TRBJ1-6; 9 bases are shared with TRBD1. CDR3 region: CASSLYRGRDSPLHF. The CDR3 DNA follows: TGTGCCAGCAGCCTATACAGGGGGCGGGATTCACCCCTCCACTTT.